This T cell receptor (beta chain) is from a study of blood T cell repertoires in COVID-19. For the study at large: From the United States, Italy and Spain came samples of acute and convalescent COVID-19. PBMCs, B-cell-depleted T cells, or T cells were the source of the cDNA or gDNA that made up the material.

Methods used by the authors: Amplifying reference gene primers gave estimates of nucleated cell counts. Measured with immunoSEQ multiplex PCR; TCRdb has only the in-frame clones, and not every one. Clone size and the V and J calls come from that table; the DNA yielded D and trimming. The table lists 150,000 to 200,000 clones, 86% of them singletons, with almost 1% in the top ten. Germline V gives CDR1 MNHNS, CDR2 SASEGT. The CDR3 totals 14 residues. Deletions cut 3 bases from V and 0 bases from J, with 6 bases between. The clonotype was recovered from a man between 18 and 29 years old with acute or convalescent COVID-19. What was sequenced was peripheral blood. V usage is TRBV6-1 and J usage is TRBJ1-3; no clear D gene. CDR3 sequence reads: CASSDGSSGNTIYF. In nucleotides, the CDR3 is TGTGCCAGCAGTGATGGGAGCTCTGGAAACACCATATATTTT.